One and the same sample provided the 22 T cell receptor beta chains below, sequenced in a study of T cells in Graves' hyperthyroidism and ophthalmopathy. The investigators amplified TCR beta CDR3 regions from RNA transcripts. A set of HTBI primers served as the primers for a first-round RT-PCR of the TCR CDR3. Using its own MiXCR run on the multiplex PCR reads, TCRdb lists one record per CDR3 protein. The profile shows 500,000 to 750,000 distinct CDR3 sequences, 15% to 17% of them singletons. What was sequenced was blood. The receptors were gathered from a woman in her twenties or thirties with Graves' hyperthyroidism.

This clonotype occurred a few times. The CDR3 region is CASSQHRTGGISTNTGELFF. The CDR3 DNA sequence: TGCGCCAGCAGCCAACATAGGACAGGGGGGATTTCGACGAACACCGGGGAGCTGTTTTTT. This chain links TRBV4-1 with TRBJ2-2; 10 bases fit TRBD1. V was pared by 2 bases and J by 0 bases, with 12 bases of the junction left unmatched. From germline, CDR1 is MGHRA and CDR2 YSYEKL. The CDR3 spans 20 residues.

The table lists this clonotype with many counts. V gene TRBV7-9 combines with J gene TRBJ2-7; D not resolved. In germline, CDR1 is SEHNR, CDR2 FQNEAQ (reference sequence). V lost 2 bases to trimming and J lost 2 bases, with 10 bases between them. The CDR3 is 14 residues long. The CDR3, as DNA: TGTGCCAGCAGCTTACCATCTTGGACCTACGAGCAGTACTTC. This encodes CASSLPSWTYEQYF.

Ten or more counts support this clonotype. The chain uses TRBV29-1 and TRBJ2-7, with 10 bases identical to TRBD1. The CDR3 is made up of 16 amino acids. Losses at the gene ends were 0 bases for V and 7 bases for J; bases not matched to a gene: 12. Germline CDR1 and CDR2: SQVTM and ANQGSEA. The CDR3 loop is CSVEDPRTGGVAEQYF. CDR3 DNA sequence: TGCAGCGTTGAAGACCCTAGGACAGGGGGGGTCGCTGAGCAGTACTTC.

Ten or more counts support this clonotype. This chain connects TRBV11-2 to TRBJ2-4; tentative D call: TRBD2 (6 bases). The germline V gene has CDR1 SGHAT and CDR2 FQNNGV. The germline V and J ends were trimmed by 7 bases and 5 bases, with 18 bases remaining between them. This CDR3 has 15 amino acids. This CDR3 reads CASTQDYSWENIQYF. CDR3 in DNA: TGTGCCAGCACCCAGGACTACTCATGGGAAAACATTCAGTACTTC.

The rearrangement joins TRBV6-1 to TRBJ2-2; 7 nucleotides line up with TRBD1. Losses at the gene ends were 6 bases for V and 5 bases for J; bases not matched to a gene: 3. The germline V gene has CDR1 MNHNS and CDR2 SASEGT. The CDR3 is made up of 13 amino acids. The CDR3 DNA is TGTGCCAGCAGGGACAGGAAGACCGGGGAGCTGTTTTTT. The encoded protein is CASRDRKTGELFF.

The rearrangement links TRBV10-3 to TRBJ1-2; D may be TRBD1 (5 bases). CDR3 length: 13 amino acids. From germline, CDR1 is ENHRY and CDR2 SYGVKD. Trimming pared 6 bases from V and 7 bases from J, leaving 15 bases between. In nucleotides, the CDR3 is TGTGCCATCAGCCCGGACATAGCGGGTGGCTACACCTTC. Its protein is CAISPDIAGGYTF.

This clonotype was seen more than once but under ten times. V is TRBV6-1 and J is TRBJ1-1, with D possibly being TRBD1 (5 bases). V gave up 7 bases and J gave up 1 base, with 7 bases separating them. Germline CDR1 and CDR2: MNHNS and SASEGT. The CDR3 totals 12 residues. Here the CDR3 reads CASKDRNTEAFF. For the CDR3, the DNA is TGTGCCAGCAAAGACAGGAACACTGAAGCTTTCTTT.

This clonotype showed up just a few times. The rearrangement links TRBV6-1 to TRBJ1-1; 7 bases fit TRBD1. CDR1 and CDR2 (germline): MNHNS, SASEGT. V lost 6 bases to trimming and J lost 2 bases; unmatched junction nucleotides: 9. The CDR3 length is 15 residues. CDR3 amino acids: CASRNPDRRNTEAFF. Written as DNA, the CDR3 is TGTGCCAGCAGGAACCCGGACAGGCGCAACACTGAAGCTTTCTTT.

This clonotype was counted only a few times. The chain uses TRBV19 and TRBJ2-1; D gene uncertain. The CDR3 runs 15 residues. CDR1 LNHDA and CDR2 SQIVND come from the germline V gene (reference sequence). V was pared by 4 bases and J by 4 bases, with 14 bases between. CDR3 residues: CASSTGRYSYNEQFF. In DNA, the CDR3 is TGTGCCAGTAGTACAGGACGCTACTCTTACAATGAGCAGTTCTTC.

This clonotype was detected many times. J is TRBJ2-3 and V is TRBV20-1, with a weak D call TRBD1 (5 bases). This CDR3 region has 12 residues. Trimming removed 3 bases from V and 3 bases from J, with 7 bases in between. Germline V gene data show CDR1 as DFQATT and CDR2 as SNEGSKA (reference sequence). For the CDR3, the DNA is TGCAGTGCTAGGGGGCTGACAGATACGCAGTATTTT. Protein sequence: CSARGLTDTQYF.

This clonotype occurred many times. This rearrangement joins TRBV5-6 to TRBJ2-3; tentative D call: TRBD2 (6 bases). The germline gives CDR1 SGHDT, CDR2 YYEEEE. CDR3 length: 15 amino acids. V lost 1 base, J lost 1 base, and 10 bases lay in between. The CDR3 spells CASSLTSSGTDTQYF. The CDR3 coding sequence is TGTGCCAGCAGCTTGACGTCTAGCGGCACAGATACGCAGTATTTT. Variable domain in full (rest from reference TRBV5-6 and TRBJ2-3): DAGVTQSPTHLIKTRGQQVTLRCSPKSGHDTVSWYQQALGQGPQFIFQYYEEEERQRGNFPDRFSGHQFPNYSSELNVNALLLGDSALYLCASSLTSSGTDTQYFGPGTRLTVL.

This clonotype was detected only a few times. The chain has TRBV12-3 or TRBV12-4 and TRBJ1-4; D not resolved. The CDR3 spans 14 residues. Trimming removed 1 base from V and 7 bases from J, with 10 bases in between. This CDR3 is CASSLGALGEKLFF. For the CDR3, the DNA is TGTGCCAGCAGTTTAGGGGCCTTGGGTGAAAAACTGTTTTTT.

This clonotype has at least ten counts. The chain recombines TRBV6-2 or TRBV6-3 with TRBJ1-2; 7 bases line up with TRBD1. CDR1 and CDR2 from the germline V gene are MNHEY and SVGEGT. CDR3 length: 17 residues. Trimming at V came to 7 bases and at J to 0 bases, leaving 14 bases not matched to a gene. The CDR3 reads CASTSESRQGANYGYTF. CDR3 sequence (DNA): TGTGCCAGCACCTCAGAATCAAGACAGGGCGCTAACTATGGCTACACCTTC.

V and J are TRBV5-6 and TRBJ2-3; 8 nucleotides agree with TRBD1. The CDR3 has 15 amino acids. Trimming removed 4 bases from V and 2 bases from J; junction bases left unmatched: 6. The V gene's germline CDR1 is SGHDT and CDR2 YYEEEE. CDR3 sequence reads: CASSLRTGFTDTQYF. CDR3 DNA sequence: TGTGCCAGCAGCCTCAGGACAGGGTTCACAGATACGCAGTATTTT.

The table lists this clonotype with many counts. The CDR3 region is CASSYGGRSYEQYF. The DNA of the CDR3 is TGTGCCAGCAGTTACGGTGGACGCTCCTACGAGCAGTACTTC. The V call is TRBV6-2 or TRBV6-3, the J call TRBJ2-7; D gene ambiguous. CDR1 MNHEY and CDR2 SVGEGT come from the germline V gene. This CDR3 comprises 14 residues. V was pared by 2 bases and J by 0 bases, with 8 bases between.

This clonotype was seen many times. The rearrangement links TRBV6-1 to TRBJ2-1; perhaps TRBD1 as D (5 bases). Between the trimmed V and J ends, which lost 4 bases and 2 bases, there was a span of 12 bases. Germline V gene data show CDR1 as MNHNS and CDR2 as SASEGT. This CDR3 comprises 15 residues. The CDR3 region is CASSGGLATYNEQFF. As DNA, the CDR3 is TGTGCCAGCAGTGGGGGCCTTGCTACCTACAATGAGCAGTTCTTC.

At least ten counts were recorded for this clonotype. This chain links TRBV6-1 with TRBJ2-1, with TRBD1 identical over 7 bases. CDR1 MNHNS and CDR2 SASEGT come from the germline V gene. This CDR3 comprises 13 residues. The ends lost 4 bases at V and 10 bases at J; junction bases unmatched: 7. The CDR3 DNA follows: TGTGCCAGCAGTGGGGACAGAAGGGGAGAGCAGTTCTTC. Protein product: CASSGDRRGEQFF.

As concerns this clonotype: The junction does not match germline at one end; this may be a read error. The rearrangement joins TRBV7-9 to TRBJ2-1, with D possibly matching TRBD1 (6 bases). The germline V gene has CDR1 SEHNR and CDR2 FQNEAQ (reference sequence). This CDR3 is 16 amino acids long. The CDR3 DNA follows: TGTGCCAGCAACTTAGATGCAGGGGTAATTTACAATGAGCAGTTCTTC. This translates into CASNLDAGVIYNEQFF.

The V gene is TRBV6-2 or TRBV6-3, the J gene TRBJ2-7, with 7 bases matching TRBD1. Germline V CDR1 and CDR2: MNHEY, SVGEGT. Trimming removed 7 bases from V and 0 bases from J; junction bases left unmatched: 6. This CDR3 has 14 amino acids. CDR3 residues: CASKTGASSYEQYF. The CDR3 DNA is TGTGCCAGCAAAACAGGGGCCTCCTCCTACGAGCAGTACTTC.

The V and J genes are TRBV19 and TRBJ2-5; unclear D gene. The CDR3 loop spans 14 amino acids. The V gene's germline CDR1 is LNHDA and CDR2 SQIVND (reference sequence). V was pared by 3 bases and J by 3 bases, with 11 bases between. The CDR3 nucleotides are TGTGCCAGTAGTATTATGTCTGGCGAAGAGACCCAGTACTTC. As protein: CASSIMSGEETQYF.

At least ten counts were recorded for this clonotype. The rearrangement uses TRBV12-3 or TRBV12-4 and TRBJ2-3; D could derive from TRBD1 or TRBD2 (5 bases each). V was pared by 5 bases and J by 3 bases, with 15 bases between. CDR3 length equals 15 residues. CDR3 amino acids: CASSTLGERTDTQYF. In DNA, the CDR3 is TGTGCCAGCAGTACCCTAGGGGAGCGGACAGATACGCAGTATTTT.

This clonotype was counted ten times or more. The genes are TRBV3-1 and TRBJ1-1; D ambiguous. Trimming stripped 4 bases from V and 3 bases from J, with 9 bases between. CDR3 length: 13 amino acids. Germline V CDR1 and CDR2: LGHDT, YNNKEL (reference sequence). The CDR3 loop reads CASSLVEDTEAFF. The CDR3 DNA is TGTGCCAGCAGCCTAGTAGAGGACACTGAAGCTTTCTTT.